This TCR beta chain was sequenced during a study of blood T cell repertoires in COVID-19. Study background: The study drew acute and convalescent COVID-19 samples from the United States, Italy and Spain. The cDNA or gDNA used as material had been derived from T cells, B-cell-depleted T cells, or PBMCs.

In the original workflow: Estimated nucleated cell counts came from reference gene primer amplification. Clones were read by immunoSEQ multiplex PCR, and TCRdb kept only the in-frame ones, dropping some. V, J and clone size were drawn from that table, and D and trimming were deduced from the DNA. The data show some 80,000 clones, about 88% seen once. CDR3 length: 20 amino acids. V trimming: 2 bases; J trimming: 0 bases; junction bases outside the gene matches: 10. CDR1 LGHDT and CDR2 YNNKEL come from the germline V gene (reference sequence). The chain joins TRBV3-1 (or the pseudogene TRBV3-2) to TRBJ1-6; the match to TRBD1 covers 10 bases. The sequenced sample was peripheral blood. This clonotype was sampled from a human donor in a cohort sampled during active COVID-19. This CDR3 is CASSQRRGQGPSSYNSPLHF. CDR3 nucleotide sequence: TGTGCCAGCAGCCAACGAAGGGGACAGGGGCCAAGCTCCTATAATTCACCCCTCCACTTT.